These T cell receptor beta chains were read from a single sample in a study of blood T cell repertoires in COVID-19. Here immunoSEQ multiplex PCR was the method, and the copy in TCRdb shows in-frame clones only, minus some. Of hundreds of thousands of clones in the sample, 70% to 90% were seen once. The sample consisted of peripheral blood. These receptors were taken from a woman aged 45-65 years with COVID-19, enrolled during active disease. CDR3s include the opening cysteine and the closing phenylalanine or tryptophan. A D gene is named only where the DNA matches it firmly. Rows give clone size only sometimes, using once, few, many, or a class for an expanded clone.

clone_size d_call j_call v_call cdr3_nt cdr3_aa
. . TRBJ1-3 TRBV9 TGTGCCAGCAGCCAAACCATAACTACAGGGTCTGGAAACACCATATATTTT CASSQTITTGSGNTIYF
. TRBD2 TRBJ2-1 TRBV11-3 TGTGCCAGCAGCTTAGGGGGGGAGGGTACCCAGTTCTTC CASSLGGEGTQFF
. . TRBJ1-3 TRBV9 TGTGCCAGCAGCGTAGTAGGGGATGGAAACACCATATATTTT CASSVVGDGNTIYF
. . TRBJ1-2 TRBV4-1 TGCGCCAGCAGCCACGTGGGCGGGGGCCCGGGCTACACCTTC CASSHVGGGPGYTF
. . TRBJ1-2 TRBV27 TGTGCCAGCAGTCGGAAGCGTAGGGGGAAAGACACCTTC CASSRKRRGKDTF
. . TRBJ1-5 TRBV6-2/TRBV6-3 TGTGCCAGCAGTCCGGGACAAATCAATCAGCCCCAGCATTTT CASSPGQINQPQHF
. . TRBJ2-3 TRBV25-1 TGTGCCAGCAGTGAATTCACAGGTCTTACAGATACGCAGTATTTT CASSEFTGLTDTQYF
. . TRBJ1-2 TRBV5-8 TGTGCCAGCAGCCCTTTGCAGGGGTATGGCTACACCTTC CASSPLQGYGYTF
. TRBD1 TRBJ1-1 TRBV30 TGTGCCTGGAGCGAAACTACAGGGGTTCCCACTGAAGCTTTCTTT CAWSETTGVPTEAFF
. . TRBJ2-1 TRBV5-1 TGCGCCAGCAGTAGTTCGTGGAATGAGCAGTTCTTC CASSSSWNEQFF
. TRBD1 TRBJ2-4 TRBV5-8 TGTGCCAGCAGCTCGCTCCCGGGACAGGCGAATCTAGCCAAAAACATTCAGTACTTC CASSSLPGQANLAKNIQYF
once . TRBJ2-7 TRBV9 TGTGCCAGCAGCGTAAGCAGCGAAGTCAGCGAGCAGTACTTC CASSVSSEVSEQYF
. . TRBJ1-1 TRBV11-2 TGTGCCAGCAACCCCAGACCGGGGTTAAACGCTGAAGCTTTCTTT CASNPRPGLNAEAFF
. . TRBJ1-1 TRBV14 TGTGCCAGCAGCCTGGTCGCGGGAGAGGGAGCTTTCTTT CASSLVAGEGAFF
. . TRBJ1-2 TRBV4-2 TGTGCCAGCAGCCAAGGACATATTAACTATGGCTACACCTTC CASSQGHINYGYTF
. . TRBJ1-2 TRBV2 TGTGCCACCCGTGGGGGGGACTCTGGCTACACCTTC CATRGGDSGYTF
. TRBD1 TRBJ1-5 TRBV6-6 TGTGCCAGCAGTCCGCACTTCGGACAGGGGGGGCAGCCCCAGCATTTT CASSPHFGQGGQPQHF
. . TRBJ1-4 TRBV19 TGTGCCAGTAGCAACCTCCAGGGGTTCTATGAAAAACTGTTTTTT CASSNLQGFYEKLFF
. . TRBJ1-1 TRBV18 TGTGCCAGCTCACCCGGGGGGGCGATAACTGAAGCTTTCTTT CASSPGGAITEAFF
once TRBD1 TRBJ1-1 TRBV19 TGTGCCAGTAGTCAGGGGGGCGAGTGGACTGAAGCTTTCTTT CASSQGGEWTEAFF
. TRBD2 TRBJ2-3 TRBV5-6 TGTGCCAGCAGGCCGGGACTAGCGGGGGGACCAGATACGCAGTATTTT CASRPGLAGGPDTQYF
once TRBD1 TRBJ1-5 TRBV7-2 TGTGCCAGCAGCGAAGAACAGGGGACGCCCCAGCATTTT CASSEEQGTPQHF
. . TRBJ1-1 TRBV28 TGTGCCAGCAGTTTCGGCACGCAGGGCCAGACTTTCTTT CASSFGTQGQTFF
. TRBD1 TRBJ1-1 TRBV28 TGTGCCAGCAGTTTCACGGGACAGGTTGTGAACACTGAAGCTTTCTTT CASSFTGQVVNTEAFF
. . TRBJ1-2 TRBV6-5 TGTGCCAGCAGCCGACCGGGCTATGGCTACACCTTC CASSRPGYGYTF
. . TRBJ1-5 TRBV19 TGTGCCAGTAGTCTGATAGGGGTGCCCCGCAATCAGCCCCAGCATTTT CASSLIGVPRNQPQHF
. . TRBJ2-7 TRBV7-2 TGTGCCAGCAGCTTAGCCAGGGGATCGTCCTACGAGCAGTACTTC CASSLARGSSYEQYF
. TRBD1 TRBJ2-7 TRBV28 TGTGCCAGCAGTTCATCCGACAGGGCGAGCTCCTACGAGCAGTACTTC CASSSSDRASSYEQYF
. . TRBJ1-1 TRBV19 TGTGCCAGTAGTATCCGACAGAACACTGAAGCTTTCTTT CASSIRQNTEAFF
. . TRBJ2-1 TRBV24-1 TGTGCCACCGGGGCAGGGTCATACAATGAGCAGTTCTTC CATGAGSYNEQFF
once TRBD2 TRBJ2-3 TRBV25-1 TGTGCCAGCAGTGAATCCCGGACTAGCGGTTCTGCAGATACGCAGTATTTT CASSESRTSGSADTQYF
once TRBD2 TRBJ2-5 TRBV5-6 TGTGCCAGCAGAGGAACTAGCGGGGGAGAGACCCAGTACTTC CASRGTSGGETQYF
. TRBD2 TRBJ2-7 TRBV19 TGTGCCAGTAGTATGCCGAGTCGGGGGGGCTCCTACGAGCAGTACTTC CASSMPSRGGSYEQYF
. TRBD1 TRBJ1-3 TRBV30 TGTGCCGGGGGGACAGGGAGGCCTGGAAACACCATATATTTT CAGGTGRPGNTIYF
. TRBD2 TRBJ2-1 TRBV20-1 TGCAGTGCTAGTGGGGCTAGCGGGGGGTATTACAATGAGCAGTTCTTC CSASGASGGYYNEQFF
. . TRBJ1-2 TRBV5-4 TGTGCCAGCAGCTTGGCAGGGTCGGACCTATATGGCTACACCTTC CASSLAGSDLYGYTF
. . TRBJ1-2 TRBV25-1 TGTGCCAGCAGTGCCTACCCGATGAGCTACACCTTC CASSAYPMSYTF
. . TRBJ2-2 TRBV19 TGTGCCAGTAGTATAGGCAGGGTGACGAGACGAAACACCGGGGAGCTGTTTTTT CASSIGRVTRRNTGELFF
. . TRBJ1-1 TRBV6-5 TGTGCCAGCAGTTACCAAAGGGGCACTGAAGCTTTCTTT CASSYQRGTEAFF
. . TRBJ1-1 TRBV5-4 TGTGCCAGCAGCTTTTCGACAGGGAACACTGAAGCTTTCTTT CASSFSTGNTEAFF
. TRBD1 TRBJ1-2 TRBV30 TGTGCCTGGAGTAGGGTCAGGGGGATTAGCGGCTACACCTTC CAWSRVRGISGYTF
. . TRBJ2-5 TRBV5-1 TGCGCCAGCAGCTTGGACCCGGGAACCGAGACCCAGTACTTC CASSLDPGTETQYF
. TRBD1 TRBJ2-2 TRBV30 TGTGCCTGGAGTGCAGACAGGGAGCACACCGGGGAGCTGTTTTTT CAWSADREHTGELFF
. . TRBJ2-2 TRBV30 TGTGCCTGGCGAACAATCAACACCGGGGAGCTGTTTTTT CAWRTINTGELFF
. . TRBJ1-1 TRBV7-9 TGTGCCAGCAGCGCGACAGGATCTGAAGCTTTCTTT CASSATGSEAFF